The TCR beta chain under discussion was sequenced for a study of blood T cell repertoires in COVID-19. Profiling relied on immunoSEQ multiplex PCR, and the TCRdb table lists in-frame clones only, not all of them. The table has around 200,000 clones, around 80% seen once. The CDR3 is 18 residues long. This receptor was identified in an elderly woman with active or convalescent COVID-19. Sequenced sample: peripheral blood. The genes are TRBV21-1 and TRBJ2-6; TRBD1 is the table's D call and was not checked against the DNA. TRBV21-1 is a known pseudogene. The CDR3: CASSFRQGKVSGANVLTF. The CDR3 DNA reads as TGTGCCAGCAGCTTCCGACAGGGGAAAGTCTCTGGGGCCAACGTCCTGACTTTC.